This T cell receptor (beta chain) was retrieved from a study of T cells in Graves' hyperthyroidism and ophthalmopathy. Turning to this clonotype: Mismatch with germline at one junction end may stem from a read error.

TCR beta CDR3 regions were amplified from RNA. TCR CDR3 regions were first amplified by RT-PCR with HTBI primers. TCRdb redid the calling of the multiplex PCR reads with MiXCR, one entry per CDR3 protein. The profile shows nearly 750,000 distinct CDR3 sequences, over 35% of them singletons. Looked up from germline, CDR1 is ENHRY and CDR2 is SYGVKD. The CDR3 runs 13 residues. The J gene is TRBJ1-2, the V gene TRBV10-3; possible D gene TRBD1, 6 bases. Sample: blood. This TCR was recovered from a woman between 35 and 50 years old with Graves' hyperthyroidism. The CDR3 here is CASSYLQGGGYTF. DNA of the CDR3: TGTGCCAGCAGTTACTTACAGGGAGGCGGCTACACCTTC.